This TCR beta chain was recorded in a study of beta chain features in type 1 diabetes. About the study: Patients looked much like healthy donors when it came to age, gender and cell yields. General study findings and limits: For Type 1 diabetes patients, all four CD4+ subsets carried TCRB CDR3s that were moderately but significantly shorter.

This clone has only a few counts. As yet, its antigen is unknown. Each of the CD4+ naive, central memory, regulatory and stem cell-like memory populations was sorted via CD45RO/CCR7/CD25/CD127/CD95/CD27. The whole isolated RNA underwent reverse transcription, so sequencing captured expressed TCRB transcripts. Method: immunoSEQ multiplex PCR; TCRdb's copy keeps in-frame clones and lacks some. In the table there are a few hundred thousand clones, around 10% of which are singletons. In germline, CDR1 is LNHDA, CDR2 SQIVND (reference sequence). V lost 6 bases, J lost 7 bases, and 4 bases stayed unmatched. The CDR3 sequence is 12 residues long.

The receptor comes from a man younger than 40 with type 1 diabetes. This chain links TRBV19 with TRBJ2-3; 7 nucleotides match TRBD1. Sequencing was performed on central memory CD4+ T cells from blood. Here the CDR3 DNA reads TGTGCCAGTAGCCAGGGGGTCAATACGCAGTATTTT. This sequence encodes CASSQGVNTQYF.